Shown below are 11 T cell receptor beta chains from a single sample sequenced in a study of T cell changes during pregnancy in multiple sclerosis. TCRdb's copy holds only in-frame clones and misses some; the assay was immunoSEQ multiplex PCR. The table shows about 77,000 clones, with around 89% occurring only once. The source material was peripheral blood, sampled before pregnancy. These receptor sequences come from a female donor with multiple sclerosis, enrolled in a pregnancy study.

This chain connects TRBV18 to TRBJ2-1, with 8 bases lining up with TRBD2. Trimming removed 8 bases from V and 6 bases from J; junction bases left unmatched: 9. CDR3 length: 14 amino acids. CDR1 is KGHSH, CDR2 LQKENI, per germline. The CDR3 DNA is TGTGCCAGCAGACGGGGGGGGGTCATCAATGAGCAGTTCTTC. Encoded protein: CASRRGGVINEQFF.

The chain combines TRBV28 with TRBJ1-2; unclear D gene. Germline-derived CDR1 and CDR2 are MDHEN and SYDVKM. The V end was cut by 4 bases, the J end by 2 bases, with 5 bases between. The CDR3 contains 12 residues. CDR3 sequence reads: CASSSSNYGYTF. As DNA, the CDR3 is TGTGCCAGCAGTTCCTCCAACTATGGCTACACCTTC.

The chain uses TRBV29-1 and TRBJ2-3, with D tentatively TRBD1 (6 bases). V was trimmed by 2 bases and J by 0 bases, leaving 12 bases between them. The CDR3 loop spans 15 amino acids. Germline-derived CDR1 and CDR2 are SQVTM and ANQGSEA. CDR3: CSVEHPGQSTDTQYF. The CDR3 DNA is TGCAGCGTTGAACACCCCGGACAGAGCACAGATACGCAGTATTTT.

This chain links TRBV5-4 with TRBJ2-7, with D possibly TRBD2 on 5 matching bases. The germline CDR1 and CDR2 sequences are SGHNT and YYREEE (reference sequence). With 2 bases removed from V and 2 bases from J, the gap between germline ends came to 14 bases. The CDR3 totals 15 residues. The CDR3 nucleotides read TGTGCCAGCAGCTTTACTGAGGGCCCGACCTACGAGCAGTACTTC. This encodes CASSFTEGPTYEQYF. The entire variable domain, with the rest obtained from reference TRBV5-4 and TRBJ2-7, is as follows: ETGVTQSPTHLIKTRGQQVTLRCSSQSGHNTVSWYQQALGQGPQFIFQYYREEENGRGNFPPRFSGLQFPNYSSELNVNALELDDSALYLCASSFTEGPTYEQYFGPGTRLTVT.

The chain joins TRBV27 to TRBJ1-1; the match to TRBD1 covers 7 bases. Germline trimming cut 5 bases from V and 1 base from J; bases unmatched to any gene: 7. The CDR3 is 15 amino acids. CDR1 is MNHEY and CDR2 is SMNVEV in the germline V gene (reference sequence). The CDR3 protein is CASSRYRGTNTEAFF. The CDR3 bases are TGTGCCAGCAGTCGTTACAGGGGAACGAACACTGAAGCTTTCTTT.

The chain combines TRBV27 with TRBJ1-2, with TRBD1 identical over 8 bases. The CDR3 runs 19 residues. Germline V gene sequence: CDR1 MNHEY, CDR2 SMNVEV (reference sequence). Trimming cost V 0 bases and J 6 bases; bases outside gene matches: 18. The CDR3 sequence is CASSLSDNPTGASIHGYTF. The DNA for the CDR3 is TGTGCCAGCAGTTTATCCGACAATCCGACAGGGGCCTCTATTCATGGCTACACCTTC.

The rearrangement uses TRBV5-4 and TRBJ2-1, with 11 bases lining up with TRBD2. The J segment lost 7 bases and the V segment lost 0 bases, leaving 9 bases of the junction unmatched. This CDR3 has 17 amino acids. The V gene's germline CDR1 is SGHNT and CDR2 YYREEE (reference sequence). Written as DNA, the CDR3 is TGTGCCAGCAGCTTGGGTAGCGGGGGGGCCTTGGGGAATGAGCAGTTCTTC. Translated: CASSLGSGGALGNEQFF.

This clone has a handful of counts. This chain uses TRBV29-1 with TRBJ1-1; the D gene is possibly TRBD1 (5 bases). Trimming took 7 bases from V and 3 from J, leaving 12 bases between them. Germline V gives CDR1 SQVTM, CDR2 ANQGSEA. The CDR3 is 12 amino acids. The CDR3 DNA reads TGCAGCGGGCGGGGGTGGGACACTGAAGCTTTCTTT. As protein: CSGRGWDTEAFF.

The table lists this clone with a count of one. V is TRBV19 and J is TRBJ1-5, with TRBD1 identical over 7 bases. The length of the CDR3 is 14 residues. The J segment lost 4 bases and the V segment lost 6 bases, leaving 6 bases of the junction unmatched. Per germline, CDR1 LNHDA and CDR2 SQIVND (reference sequence). Written as DNA, the CDR3 is TGTGCCAGTAGGAGGGACAGCGGTAATCAGCCCCAGCATTTT. This translates into CASRRDSGNQPQHF.

The CDR3 here is CASTRTLNTEAFF. The DNA of the CDR3 is TGCGCCAGCACTAGGACATTGAACACTGAAGCTTTCTTT. The gene calls are TRBV10-2 and TRBJ1-1, with TRBD1 as a possible D gene (5 bases). V was pared by 7 bases and J by 0 bases, with 9 bases between. The length of the CDR3 is 13 residues. The germline CDR1 and CDR2 sequences are WSHSY and SAAADI.

V is TRBV2 and J is TRBJ1-2; perhaps TRBD1 as D (5 bases). In germline, CDR1 is SNHLY, CDR2 FYNNEI. CDR3 length: 13 residues. Trimming removed 10 bases at V and 4 bases at J, with 16 bases between. For the CDR3, the DNA is TGTGCCACAGACCCCGGGGGGGGCTATGGCTACACCTTC. It is translated as CATDPGGGYGYTF.